What follows describes a single T cell receptor (beta chain). What it recognizes is unknown. The PCR employed 60 Vbeta primers together with 13 Jbeta primers. Libraries were prepared by immunoSEQ multiplex PCR; TCRdb keeps only in-frame clonotypes and omits some of them. The table includes about 180,000 clones, about 77% detected once. The data were obtained in a study of cytomegalovirus exposure and HLA in healthy donors. Findings and caveats of the study: Later analysis identified a missense DCLRE1C variant that was linked to TCR beta V- and J-gene trimming.

With 4 bases clipped from V and 5 bases from J, the junction kept 6 bases outside the gene matches. Germline-derived CDR1 and CDR2 are MDHEN and SYDVKM. The CDR3 length is 15 residues. Sequencing was done on a sample of PBMCs. This TCR was sampled from a woman in her twenties or thirties in good health and CMV-seropositive. The chain combines TRBV28 with TRBJ1-1; 11 bases agree with TRBD1. CDR3 nucleotides: TGTGCCAGCAGTTCGGGGACAGGGGGGTGGACTGAAGCTTTCTTT. Translated: CASSSGTGGWTEAFF.